This entry is about one T cell receptor (beta chain). Its target is not known. Method: immunoSEQ multiplex PCR; TCRdb's copy keeps in-frame clones and lacks some. Among roughly 140,000 clones listed, around 90% were seen once. The source of the sample is a study of T cell responses to AZD1222 COVID-19 vaccine. Study outcomes and limitations: Scientists sampled the repertoires only once the peak T cell response had passed. Reports indicate that nearly half of spike-specific TCRs are directed at unmutated variant regions. Clonal diversity was possibly underestimated, and white British individuals and females predominated among donors. The span of vaccine-associated CD4 TCRs extended across spike, with dominance at 160-218 and 743-854.

Sequenced here: peripheral blood, sampled 28 days after the second AZD1222 dose. This sequence was found in an adult who received the AZD1222 COVID-19 vaccine.

CDR3 amino acids: CASSPIAIRTGELFF. The DNA of the CDR3 is TGTGCCAGCAGCCCCATCGCGATCCGCACCGGGGAGCTGTTTTTT. The chain recombines TRBV7-2 with TRBJ2-2; D remains unclear. The V gene's germline CDR1 is SGHTA and CDR2 FQGNSA. V was trimmed by 5 bases and J by 4 bases, leaving 14 bases between them. CDR3 size: 15 residues.